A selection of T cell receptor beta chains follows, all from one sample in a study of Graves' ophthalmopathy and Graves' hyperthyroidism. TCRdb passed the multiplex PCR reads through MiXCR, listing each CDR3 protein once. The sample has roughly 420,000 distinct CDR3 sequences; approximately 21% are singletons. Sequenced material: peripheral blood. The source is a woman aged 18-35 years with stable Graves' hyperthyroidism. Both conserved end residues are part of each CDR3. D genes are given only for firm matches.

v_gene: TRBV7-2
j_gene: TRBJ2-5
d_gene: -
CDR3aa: CASSLKADVPETQYF

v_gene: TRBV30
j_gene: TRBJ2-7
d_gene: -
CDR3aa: CAARVRVEQYF

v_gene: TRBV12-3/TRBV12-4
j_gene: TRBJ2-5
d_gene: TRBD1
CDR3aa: CASSGGQGEETQYF

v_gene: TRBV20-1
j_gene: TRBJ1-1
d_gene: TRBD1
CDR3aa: CSAIGQGIEAFF

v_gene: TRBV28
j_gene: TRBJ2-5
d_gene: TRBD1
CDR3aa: CASSFPTGGQETQYF

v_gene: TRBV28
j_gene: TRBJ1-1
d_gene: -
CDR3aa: CASSLLRVRHTEAFF

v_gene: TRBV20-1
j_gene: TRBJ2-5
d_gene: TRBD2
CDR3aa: CSARIPGLARPQTQYF

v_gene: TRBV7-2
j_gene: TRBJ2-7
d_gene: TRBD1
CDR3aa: CASSTAATGYEQYF

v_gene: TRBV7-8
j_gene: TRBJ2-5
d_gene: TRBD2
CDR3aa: CASSLGLAGAVGTQYF

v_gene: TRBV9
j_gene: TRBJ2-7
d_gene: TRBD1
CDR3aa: CASSVGPGQGAYEQYF

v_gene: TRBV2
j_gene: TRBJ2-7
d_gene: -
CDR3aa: CASRLGTNYYEQYF

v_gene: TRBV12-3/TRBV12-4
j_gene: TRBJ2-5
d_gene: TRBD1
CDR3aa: CASSRTGGAETQYF

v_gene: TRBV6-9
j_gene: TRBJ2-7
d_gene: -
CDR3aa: CASRTTGPGTPYEQYF

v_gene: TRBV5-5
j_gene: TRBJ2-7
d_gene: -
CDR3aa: CASSLDRVNYEQYF

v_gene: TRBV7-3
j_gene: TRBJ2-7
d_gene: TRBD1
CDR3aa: CASSLTGGQGYEQYF

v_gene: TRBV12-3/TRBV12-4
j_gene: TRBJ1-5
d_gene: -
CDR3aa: CASSSTPDTSRHF

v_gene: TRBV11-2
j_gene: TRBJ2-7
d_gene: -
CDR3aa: CASSLVGTRSREQYF

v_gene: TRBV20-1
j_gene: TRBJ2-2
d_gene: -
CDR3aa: CSAEISTGELFF

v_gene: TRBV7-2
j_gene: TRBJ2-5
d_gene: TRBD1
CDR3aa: CASRPRGQGYETQYF

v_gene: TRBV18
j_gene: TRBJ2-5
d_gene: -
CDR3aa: CASSPASGTQYF

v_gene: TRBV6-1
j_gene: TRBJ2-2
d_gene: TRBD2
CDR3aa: CASSEKGLGVGELFF

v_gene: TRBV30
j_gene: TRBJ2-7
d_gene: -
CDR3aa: CAWSVAETYEQYF

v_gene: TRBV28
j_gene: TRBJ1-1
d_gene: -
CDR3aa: CASTTLSEGTEAFF

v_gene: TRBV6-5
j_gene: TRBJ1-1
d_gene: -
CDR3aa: CASSYLWSHTEAFF

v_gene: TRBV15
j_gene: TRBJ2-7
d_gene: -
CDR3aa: CATSSLLPDGESYEQYF

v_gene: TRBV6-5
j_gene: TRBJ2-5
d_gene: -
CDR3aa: CASSPRSAQETQYF

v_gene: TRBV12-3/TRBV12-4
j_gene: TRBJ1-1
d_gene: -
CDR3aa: CASSLECKFMNTEAFF

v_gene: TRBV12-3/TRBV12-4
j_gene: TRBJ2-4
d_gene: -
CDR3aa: CASSGRGSRNIQYF

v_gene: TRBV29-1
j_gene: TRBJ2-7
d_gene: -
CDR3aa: CSVLIVDRTYEQYF

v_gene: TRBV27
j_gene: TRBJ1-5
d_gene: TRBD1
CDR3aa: CASSPGTGRQPQHF

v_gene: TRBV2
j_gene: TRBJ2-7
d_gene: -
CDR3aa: CASRVYEQYF

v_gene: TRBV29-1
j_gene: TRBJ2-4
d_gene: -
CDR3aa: CSIEGGVNIQYF

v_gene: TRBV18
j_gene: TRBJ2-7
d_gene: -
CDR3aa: CASSPPGGGRDEQYF

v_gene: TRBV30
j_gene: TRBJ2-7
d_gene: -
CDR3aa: CAWRARGHEQYF

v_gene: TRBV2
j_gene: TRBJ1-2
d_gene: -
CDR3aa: CASSEPGSATHYGYTF

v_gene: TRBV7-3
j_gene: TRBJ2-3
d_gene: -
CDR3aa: CASSLGRLDRTDTQYF

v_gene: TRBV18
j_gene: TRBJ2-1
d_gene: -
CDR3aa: CASSPPAGQGNEQFF

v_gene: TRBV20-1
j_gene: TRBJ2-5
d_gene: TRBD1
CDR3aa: CSARANRGPETQYF

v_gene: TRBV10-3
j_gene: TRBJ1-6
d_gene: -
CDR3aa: CAISEGQSSPLHF

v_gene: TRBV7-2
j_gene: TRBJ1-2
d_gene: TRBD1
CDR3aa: CASSPDRGVWVYTF

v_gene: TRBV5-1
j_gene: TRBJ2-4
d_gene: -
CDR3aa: CASSLFAGLAKNIQYF

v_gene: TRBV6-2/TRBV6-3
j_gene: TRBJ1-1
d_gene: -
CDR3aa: CASSYGGSNTEAFF

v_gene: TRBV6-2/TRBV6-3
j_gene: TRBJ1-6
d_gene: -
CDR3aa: CASSRASGFLHF

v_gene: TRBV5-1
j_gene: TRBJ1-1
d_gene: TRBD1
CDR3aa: CASSLGQGGHTEAFF

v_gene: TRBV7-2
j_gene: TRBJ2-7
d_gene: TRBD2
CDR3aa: CASCSPSGSPEQYF

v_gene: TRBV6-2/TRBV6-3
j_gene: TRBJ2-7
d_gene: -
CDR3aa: CASSYSQRSSYEQYF

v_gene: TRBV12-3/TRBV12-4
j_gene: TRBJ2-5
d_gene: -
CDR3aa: CASSPGQLQETQYF

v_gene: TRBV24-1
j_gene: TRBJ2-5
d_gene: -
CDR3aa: CATSDVGAQETQYF

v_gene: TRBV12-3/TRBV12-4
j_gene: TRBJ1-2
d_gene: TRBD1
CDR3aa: CASSPRQGAAYGYTF

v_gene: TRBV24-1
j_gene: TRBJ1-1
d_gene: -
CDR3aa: CATMANTEAFF

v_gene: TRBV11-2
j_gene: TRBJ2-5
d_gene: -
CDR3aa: CASSLEGTQQETQYF